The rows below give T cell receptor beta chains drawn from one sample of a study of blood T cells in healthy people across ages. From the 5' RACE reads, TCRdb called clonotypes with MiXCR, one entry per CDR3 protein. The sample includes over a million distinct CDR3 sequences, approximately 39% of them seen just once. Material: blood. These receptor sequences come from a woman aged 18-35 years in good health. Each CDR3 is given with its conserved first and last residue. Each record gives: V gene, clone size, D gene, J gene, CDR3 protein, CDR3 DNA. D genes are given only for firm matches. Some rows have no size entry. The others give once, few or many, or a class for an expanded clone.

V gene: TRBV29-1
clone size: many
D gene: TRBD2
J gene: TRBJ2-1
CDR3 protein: CSVEGGGTSYNEQFF
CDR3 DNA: TGCAGCGTTGAAGGGGGGGGGACCTCCTACAATGAGCAGTTCTTC

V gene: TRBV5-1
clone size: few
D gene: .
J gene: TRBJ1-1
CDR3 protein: CASSLAAGQSSEAFF
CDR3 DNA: TGCGCCAGCAGCTTGGCCGCAGGACAGAGTTCTGAAGCTTTCTTT

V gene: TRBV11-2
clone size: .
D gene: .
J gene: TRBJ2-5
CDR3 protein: CASSLDLWLAQETQYF
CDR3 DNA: TGTGCCAGCAGCTTAGATCTTTGGTTAGCGCAAGAGACCCAGTACTTC

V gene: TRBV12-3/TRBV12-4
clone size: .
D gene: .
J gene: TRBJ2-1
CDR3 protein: CASSLSGVRFF
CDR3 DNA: TGTGCCAGCAGTTTATCCGGGGTTCGGTTCTTC

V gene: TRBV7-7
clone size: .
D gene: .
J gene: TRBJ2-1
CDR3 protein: CASSWGHPNEQFF
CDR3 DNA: TGTGCTAGCAGTTGGGGACATCCGAATGAGCAGTTCTTC

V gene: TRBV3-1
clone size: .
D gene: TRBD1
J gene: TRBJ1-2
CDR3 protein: CASSTTGVHTF
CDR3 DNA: TGTGCCAGCAGCACGACAGGGGTCCACACCTTC

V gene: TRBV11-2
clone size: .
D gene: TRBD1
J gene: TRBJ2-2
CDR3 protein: CASSLVSRGRGTGELFF
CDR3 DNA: TGTGCCAGCAGCTTAGTCTCCAGGGGGCGAGGAACCGGGGAGCTGTTTTTT

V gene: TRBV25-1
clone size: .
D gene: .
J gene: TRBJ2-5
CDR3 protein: CASKTEQETQYF
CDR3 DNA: TGTGCCAGCAAAACAGAGCAAGAGACCCAGTACTTC

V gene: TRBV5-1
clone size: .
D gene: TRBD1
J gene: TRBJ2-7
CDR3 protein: CASSSWTGDPYEQYF
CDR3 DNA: TGCGCCAGCAGCTCTTGGACAGGAGACCCCTACGAGCAGTACTTC

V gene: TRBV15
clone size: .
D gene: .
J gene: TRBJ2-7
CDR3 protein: CATSTVQLGRMSYNEQYF
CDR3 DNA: TGTGCCACCAGCACCGTCCAACTTGGGAGGATGTCCTACAATGAGCAGTACTTC

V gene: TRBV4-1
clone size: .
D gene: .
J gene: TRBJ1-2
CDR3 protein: CASSQAIPTGHGYTF
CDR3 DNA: TGCGCCAGCAGCCAAGCTATCCCGACCGGCCATGGCTACACCTTC

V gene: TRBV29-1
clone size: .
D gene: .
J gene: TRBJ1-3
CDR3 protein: CSVGTGSGNTIYF
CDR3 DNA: TGCAGCGTTGGAACAGGGTCTGGAAACACCATATATTTT

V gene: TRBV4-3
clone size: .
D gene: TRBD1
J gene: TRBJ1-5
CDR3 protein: CAGSGQAPRGEGNQPQHF
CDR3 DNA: TGCGCCGGTTCGGGACAGGCCCCCCGAGGGGAGGGCAATCAGCCCCAGCATTTT

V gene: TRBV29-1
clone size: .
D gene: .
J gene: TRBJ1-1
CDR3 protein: CSAVRGSNTEAFF
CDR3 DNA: TGCAGCGCCGTCCGGGGATCGAACACTGAAGCTTTCTTT

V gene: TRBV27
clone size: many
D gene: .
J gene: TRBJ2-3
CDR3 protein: CASSPQSPDTQYF
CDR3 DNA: TGTGCCAGCAGTCCCCAATCCCCGGATACGCAGTATTTT

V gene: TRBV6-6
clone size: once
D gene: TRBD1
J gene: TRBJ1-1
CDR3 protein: CASSYPQGVSEAFF
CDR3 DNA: TGTGCCAGCAGTTACCCACAGGGGGTATCTGAAGCTTTCTTT

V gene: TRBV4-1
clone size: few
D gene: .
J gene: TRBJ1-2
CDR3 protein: CASSQVPGLLAITVSYGYTF
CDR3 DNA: TGCGCCAGCAGCCAAGTTCCCGGCCTCTTGGCTATTACGGTTAGCTATGGCTACACCTTC

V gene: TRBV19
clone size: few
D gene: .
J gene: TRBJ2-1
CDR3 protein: CASSIKVGDEQFF
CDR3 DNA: TGTGCCAGTAGTATAAAGGTGGGCGATGAGCAGTTCTTC

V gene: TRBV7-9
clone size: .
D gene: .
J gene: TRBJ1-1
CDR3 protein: CASSHTWSHQNTEAFF
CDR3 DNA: TGTGCCAGCAGCCATACATGGTCGCACCAGAACACTGAAGCTTTCTTT

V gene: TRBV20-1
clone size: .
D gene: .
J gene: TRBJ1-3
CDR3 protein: CSARGEGRAYSGNTIYF
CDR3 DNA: TGCAGTGCCCGAGGGGAGGGTAGGGCTTACTCTGGAAACACCATATATTTT

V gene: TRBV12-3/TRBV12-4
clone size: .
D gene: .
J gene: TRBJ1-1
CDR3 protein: CASSWTEWPEAFF
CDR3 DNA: TGTGCCAGCAGTTGGACAGAGTGGCCTGAAGCTTTCTTT

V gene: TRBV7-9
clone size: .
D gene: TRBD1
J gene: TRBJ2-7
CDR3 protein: CASSLVRGPSYEQYF
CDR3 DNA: TGTGCCAGCAGCTTAGTCAGGGGGCCCTCCTACGAGCAGTACTTC

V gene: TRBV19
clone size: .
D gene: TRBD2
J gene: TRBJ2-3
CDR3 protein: CASSLAGGKKDTQYF
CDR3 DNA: TGTGCCAGTAGTTTAGCGGGGGGTAAGAAAGATACGCAGTATTTT

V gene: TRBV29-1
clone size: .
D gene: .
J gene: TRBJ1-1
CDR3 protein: CSVGKGRPEAFF
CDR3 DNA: TGCAGCGTTGGCAAAGGAAGGCCTGAAGCTTTCTTT

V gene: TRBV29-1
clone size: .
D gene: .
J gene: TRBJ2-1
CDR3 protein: CSTQPTTTEQFF
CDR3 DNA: TGCAGCACCCAACCCACCACCACAGAGCAGTTCTTC

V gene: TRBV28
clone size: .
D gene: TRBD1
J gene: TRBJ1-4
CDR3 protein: CASRDRASDEKLFF
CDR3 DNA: TGTGCCAGCAGGGACAGGGCTTCCGATGAAAAACTGTTTTTT

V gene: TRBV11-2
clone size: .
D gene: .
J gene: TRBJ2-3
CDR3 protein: CASSGTYRDDTQYF
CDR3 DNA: TGTGCCAGCAGCGGGACCTACAGGGATGATACGCAGTATTTT

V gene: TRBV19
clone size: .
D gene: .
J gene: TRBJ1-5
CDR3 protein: CASSLAGVGSNQPQHF
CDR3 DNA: TGTGCCAGTAGTTTAGCCGGGGTAGGCAGCAATCAGCCCCAGCATTTT

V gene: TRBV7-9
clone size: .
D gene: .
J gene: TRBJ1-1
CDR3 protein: CANSPGFTEAFF
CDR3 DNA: TGTGCCAACAGCCCGGGTTTCACTGAAGCTTTCTTT

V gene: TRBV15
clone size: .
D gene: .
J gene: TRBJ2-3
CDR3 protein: CATRGTHTDTQYF
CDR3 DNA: TGTGCCACCAGAGGGACTCACACAGATACGCAGTATTTT

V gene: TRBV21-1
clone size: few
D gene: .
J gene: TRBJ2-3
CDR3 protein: CASSKAGRSTDTQYF
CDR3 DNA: TGTGCCAGCAGCAAAGCTGGCAGAAGCACAGATACGCAGTATTTT

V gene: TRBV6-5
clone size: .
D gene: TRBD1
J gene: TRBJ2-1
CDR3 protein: CASTDRGDHEQFF
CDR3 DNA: TGTGCCAGCACCGACAGGGGGGACCATGAGCAGTTCTTC

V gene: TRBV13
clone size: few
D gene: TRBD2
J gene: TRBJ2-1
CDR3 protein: CASSLGVTLAGALYNEQFF
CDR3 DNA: TGTGCCAGCAGCTTAGGGGTCACCCTAGCGGGGGCCCTCTACAATGAGCAGTTCTTC

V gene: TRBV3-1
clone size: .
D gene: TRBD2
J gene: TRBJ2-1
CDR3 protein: CASSLLASGSWNEQFF
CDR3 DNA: TGTGCCAGCAGCCTCTTAGCTAGCGGGAGTTGGAATGAGCAGTTCTTC

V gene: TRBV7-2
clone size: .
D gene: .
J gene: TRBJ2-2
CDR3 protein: CASSLERVGELFF
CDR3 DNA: TGTGCCAGCAGCTTAGAACGGGTCGGGGAGCTGTTTTTT

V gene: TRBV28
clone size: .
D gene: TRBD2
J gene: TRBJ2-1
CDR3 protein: CASRGTSGHNEQFF
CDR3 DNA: TGTGCCAGCAGGGGGACTAGCGGCCACAATGAGCAGTTCTTC

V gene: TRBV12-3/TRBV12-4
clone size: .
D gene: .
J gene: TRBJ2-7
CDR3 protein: CASTNSWTEQYF
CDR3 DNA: TGTGCCAGCACCAACTCTTGGACCGAGCAGTACTTC

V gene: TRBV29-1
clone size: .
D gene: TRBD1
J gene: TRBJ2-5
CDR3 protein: CSGDRGIYNEQYF
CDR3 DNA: TGCAGCGGGGACAGGGGAATTTACAATGAGCAGTACTTC

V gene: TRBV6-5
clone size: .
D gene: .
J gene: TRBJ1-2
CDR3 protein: CASSDSRGWGYTF
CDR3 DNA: TGTGCCAGCAGTGACTCGAGAGGGTGGGGCTACACCTTC